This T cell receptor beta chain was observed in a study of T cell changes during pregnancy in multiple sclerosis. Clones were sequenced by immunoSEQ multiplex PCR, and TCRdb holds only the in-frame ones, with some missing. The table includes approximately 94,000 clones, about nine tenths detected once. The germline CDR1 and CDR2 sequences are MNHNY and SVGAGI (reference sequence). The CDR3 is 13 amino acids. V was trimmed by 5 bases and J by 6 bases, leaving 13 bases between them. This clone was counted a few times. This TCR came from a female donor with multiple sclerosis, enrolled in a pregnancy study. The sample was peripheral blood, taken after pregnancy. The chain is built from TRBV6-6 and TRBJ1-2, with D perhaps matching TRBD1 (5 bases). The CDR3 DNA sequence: TGTGCCAGCAGTACGACAGAACTGGATGGCTACACCTTC. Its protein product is CASSTTELDGYTF.